These 9 T cell receptor beta chains were all obtained from the same sample, sequenced in a study of neurological immune-mediated disorders. TCRdb itself ran the 5' RACE reads through MiXCR, one entry per CDR3 protein. The table has tens of thousands of distinct CDR3 sequences, under 4.5% seen once. What was sequenced was PBMCs. The receptor set was obtained from a woman in her forties or fifties with multiple sclerosis.

At least ten counts were recorded for this clonotype. J is TRBJ2-1 and V is TRBV20-1, with 8 bases that match TRBD2. V gave up 3 bases and J gave up 4 bases; unmatched junction bases: 17. The CDR3 loop spans 18 amino acids. Germline CDR1 is DFQATT and CDR2 is SNEGSKA (reference sequence). CDR3 coding DNA: TGCAGTGCTAGTTTTAGCCCGGACAGCGGGGGCCGTTACAATGAGCAGTTCTTC. This sequence encodes CSASFSPDSGGRYNEQFF.

This clonotype has at least ten counts. The CDR3 loop is CSVRAGGYNEQFF. The CDR3 DNA sequence: TGCAGCGTTCGGGCGGGGGGATACAATGAGCAGTTCTTC. The chain is built from TRBV29-1 and TRBJ2-1, with TRBD2 identical over 8 bases. With 5 bases clipped from V and 4 bases from J, the junction kept 4 bases outside the gene matches. The CDR3 spans 13 residues. Germline V lookup: CDR1 SQVTM, CDR2 ANQGSEA.

This clonotype was recorded at least ten times. The rearrangement uses TRBV12-3 or TRBV12-4 and TRBJ2-1, with unresolved D. The length of the CDR3 is 13 residues. V lost 0 bases and J lost 7, with 7 bases in between. DNA for the CDR3: TGTGCCAGCAGTTTAGCGGGATCGAATGAGCAGTTCTTC. This translates into CASSLAGSNEQFF.

This clonotype appeared many times. J is TRBJ2-2 and V is TRBV6-6; the match to TRBD1 covers 9 bases. J gave up 1 base and V 7 bases, and 4 bases lay outside the gene matches. Germline V gene lookup returns CDR1 MNHNY and CDR2 SVGAGI (reference sequence). This CDR3 is 15 amino acids long. DNA of the CDR3: TGTGCCAGCATTCCGGGACAGGGGAACACCGGGGAGCTGTTTTTT. Protein product: CASIPGQGNTGELFF.

This clonotype was seen at least ten times. V gene TRBV7-6 combines with J gene TRBJ2-5; tentative D call: TRBD2 (6 bases). V was shortened by 2 bases and J by 2 bases, with 12 bases between the two germline ends. CDR3 length: 15 amino acids. CDR1 and CDR2 (germline): SGHVS, FNYEAQ. The CDR3 DNA follows: TGTGCCAGCAGCTTATTCGGGGGTAGGCAAGAGACCCAGTACTTC. Translating it yields CASSLFGGRQETQYF.

This clonotype was counted many times. The rearrangement links TRBV7-2 to TRBJ2-5, with D possibly being TRBD1 (5 bases). Germline CDR1 and CDR2: SGHTA and FQGNSA. This CDR3 has 15 residues. V was shortened by 6 bases and J by 7 bases, with 21 bases between the two germline ends. CDR3 nucleotide sequence: TGTGCCAGCAGAACACCCCAGGGATCATCCGGGACCCAGTACTTC. This sequence encodes CASRTPQGSSGTQYF.

This clonotype was seen many times. V usage is TRBV3-1 and J usage is TRBJ1-6, with 7 positions matching TRBD1. Germline V gene lookup returns CDR1 LGHDT and CDR2 YNNKEL (reference sequence). This CDR3 comprises 16 residues. The trim removed 3 bases at V and 3 bases at J, leaving 5 bases unmatched. CDR3 bases: TGTGCCAGCAGCCAGGAGGGACAGTTCTATAATTCACCCCTCCACTTT. This codes for CASSQEGQFYNSPLHF. Drawing the rest from reference TRBV3-1 and TRBJ1-6, the complete variable domain is DTAVSQTPKYLVTQMGNDKSIKCEQNLGHDTMYWYKQDSKKFLKIMFSYNNKELIINETVPNRFSPKSPDKAHLNLHINSLELGDSAVYFCASSQEGQFYNSPLHFGNGTRLTVT.

This clonotype has a count of ten or more. The CDR3: CASSPGGTGFYEQFF. The DNA for the CDR3 is TGCGCCAGCAGCCCAGGCGGGACAGGGTTTTATGAGCAGTTCTTC. The chain combines TRBV5-1 with TRBJ2-1; 9 bases agree with TRBD1. The ends lost 4 bases at V and 8 bases at J; junction bases unmatched: 10. The length of the CDR3 is 15 residues. Germline V gene sequence: CDR1 SGHRS, CDR2 YFSETQ.

This clonotype was seen repeatedly, ten times or more. The chain joins TRBV28 to TRBJ2-2, with D hard to call. Germline lookup yields CDR1 MDHEN and CDR2 SYDVKM. V was cut by 4 bases and J by 1 base, with 7 bases left in between. The CDR3 contains 14 residues. DNA for the CDR3: TGTGCCAGCAGTTCAGCAGGGAACACCGGGGAGCTGTTTTTT. Translated: CASSSAGNTGELFF.